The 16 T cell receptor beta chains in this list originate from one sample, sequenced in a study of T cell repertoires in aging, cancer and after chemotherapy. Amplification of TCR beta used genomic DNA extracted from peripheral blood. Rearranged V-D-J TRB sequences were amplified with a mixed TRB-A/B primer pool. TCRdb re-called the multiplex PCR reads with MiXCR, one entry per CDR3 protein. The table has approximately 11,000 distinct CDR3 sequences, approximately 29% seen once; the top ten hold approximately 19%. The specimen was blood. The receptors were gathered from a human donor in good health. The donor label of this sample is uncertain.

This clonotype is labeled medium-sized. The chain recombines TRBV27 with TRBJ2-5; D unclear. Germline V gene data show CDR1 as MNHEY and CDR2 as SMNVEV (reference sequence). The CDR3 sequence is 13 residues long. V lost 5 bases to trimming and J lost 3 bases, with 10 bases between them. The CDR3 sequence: CASSPHGEETQYF. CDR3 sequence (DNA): TGTGCCAGCAGTCCCCACGGAGAAGAGACCCAGTACTTC.

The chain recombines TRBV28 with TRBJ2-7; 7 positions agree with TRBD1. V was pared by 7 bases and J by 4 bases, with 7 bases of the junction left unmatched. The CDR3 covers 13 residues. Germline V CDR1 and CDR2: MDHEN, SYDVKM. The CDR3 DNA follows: TGTGCCAGCACCCAGACAGGGTGGTACGAGCAGTACTTC. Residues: CASTQTGWYEQYF.

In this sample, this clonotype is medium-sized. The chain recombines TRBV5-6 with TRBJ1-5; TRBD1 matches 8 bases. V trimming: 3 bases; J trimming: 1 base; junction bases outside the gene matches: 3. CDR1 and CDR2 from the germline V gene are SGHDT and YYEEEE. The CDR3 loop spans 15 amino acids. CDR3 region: CASSYRDRSNQPQHF. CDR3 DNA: TGTGCCAGCAGCTACCGGGACAGGAGCAATCAGCCCCAGCATTTT.

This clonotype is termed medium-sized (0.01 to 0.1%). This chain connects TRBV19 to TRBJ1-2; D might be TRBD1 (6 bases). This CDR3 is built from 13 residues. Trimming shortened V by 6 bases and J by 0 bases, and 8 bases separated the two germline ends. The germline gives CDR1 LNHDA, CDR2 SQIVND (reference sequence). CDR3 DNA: TGTGCCAGTAGGGACAGACCTAACTATGGCTACACCTTC. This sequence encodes CASRDRPNYGYTF.

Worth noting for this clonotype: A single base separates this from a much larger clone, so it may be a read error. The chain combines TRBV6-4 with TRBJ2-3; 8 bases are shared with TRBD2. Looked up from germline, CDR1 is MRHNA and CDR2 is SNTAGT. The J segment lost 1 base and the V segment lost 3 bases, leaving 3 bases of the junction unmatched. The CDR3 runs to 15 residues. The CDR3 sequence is CASSELAVGTDTQYF. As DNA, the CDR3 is TGTGCCAGCAGTGAACTAGCGGTAGGCACAGATACGCAGTATTTT.

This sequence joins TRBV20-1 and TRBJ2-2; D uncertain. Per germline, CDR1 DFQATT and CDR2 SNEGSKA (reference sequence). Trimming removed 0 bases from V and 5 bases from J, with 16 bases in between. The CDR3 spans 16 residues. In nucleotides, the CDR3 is TGCAGTGCTAGAGATGCAGACAAGCCCGGTACCGGGGAGCTGTTTTTT. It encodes CSARDADKPGTGELFF.

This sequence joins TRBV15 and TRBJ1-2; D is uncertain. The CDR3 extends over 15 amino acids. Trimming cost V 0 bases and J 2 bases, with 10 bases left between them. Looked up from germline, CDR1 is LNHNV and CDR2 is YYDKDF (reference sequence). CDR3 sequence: CATSREGAFNYGYTF. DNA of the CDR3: TGTGCCACCAGCAGAGAAGGAGCCTTCAACTATGGCTACACCTTC.

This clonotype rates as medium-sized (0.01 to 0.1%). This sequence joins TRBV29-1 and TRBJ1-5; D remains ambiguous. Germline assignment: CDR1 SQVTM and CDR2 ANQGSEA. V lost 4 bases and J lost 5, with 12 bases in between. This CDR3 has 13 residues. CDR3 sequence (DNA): TGCAGCGTTGCGGACGGTTTGGATCAGCCCCAGCATTTT. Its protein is CSVADGLDQPQHF.

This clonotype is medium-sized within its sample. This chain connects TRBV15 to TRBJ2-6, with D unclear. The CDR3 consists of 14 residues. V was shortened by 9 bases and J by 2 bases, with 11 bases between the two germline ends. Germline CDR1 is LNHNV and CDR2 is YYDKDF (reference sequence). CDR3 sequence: CATRTYAGANVLTF. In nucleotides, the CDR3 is TGTGCCACGCGTACCTACGCTGGGGCCAACGTCCTGACTTTC.

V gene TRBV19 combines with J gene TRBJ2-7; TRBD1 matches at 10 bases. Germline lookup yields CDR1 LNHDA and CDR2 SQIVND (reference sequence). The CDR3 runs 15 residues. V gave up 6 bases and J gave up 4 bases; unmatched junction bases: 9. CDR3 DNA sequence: TGTGCCAGTAGACCCGCCGGGACAGGGGTTTACGAGCAGTACTTC. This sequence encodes CASRPAGTGVYEQYF.

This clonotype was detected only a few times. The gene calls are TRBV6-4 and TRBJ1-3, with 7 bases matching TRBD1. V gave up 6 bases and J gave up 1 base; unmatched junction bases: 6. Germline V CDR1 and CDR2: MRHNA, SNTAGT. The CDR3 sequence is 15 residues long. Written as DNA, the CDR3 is TGTGCCAGCAGCCCGACAGGGACGTCTGGAAACACCATATATTTT. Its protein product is CASSPTGTSGNTIYF.

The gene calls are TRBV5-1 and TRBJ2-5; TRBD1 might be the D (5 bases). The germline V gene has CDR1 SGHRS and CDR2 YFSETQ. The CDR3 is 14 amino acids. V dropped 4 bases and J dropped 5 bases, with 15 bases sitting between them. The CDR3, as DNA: TGCGCCAGCAGCGCATTGGGGCCAAGCGAGACCCAGTACTTC. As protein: CASSALGPSETQYF. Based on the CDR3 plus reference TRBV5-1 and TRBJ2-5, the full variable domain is KAGVTQTPRYLIKTRGQQVTLSCSPISGHRSVSWYQQTPGQGLQFLFEYFSETQRNKGNFPGRFSGRQFSNSRSEMNVSTLELGDSALYLCASSALGPSETQYFGPGTRLLVL.

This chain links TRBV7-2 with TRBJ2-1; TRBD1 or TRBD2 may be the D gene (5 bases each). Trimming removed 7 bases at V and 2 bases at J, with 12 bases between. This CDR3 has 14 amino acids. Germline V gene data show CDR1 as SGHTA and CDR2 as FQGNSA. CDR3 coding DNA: TGTGCCAGCACCGGCCGGGGCACCTACAATGAGCAGTTCTTC. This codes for CASTGRGTYNEQFF.

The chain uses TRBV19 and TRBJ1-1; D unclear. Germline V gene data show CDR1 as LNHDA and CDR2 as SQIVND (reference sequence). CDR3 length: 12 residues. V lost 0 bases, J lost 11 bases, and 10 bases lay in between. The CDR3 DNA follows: TGTGCCAGTAGTATAGACGGAACCTCCGCTTTCTTT. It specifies CASSIDGTSAFF.

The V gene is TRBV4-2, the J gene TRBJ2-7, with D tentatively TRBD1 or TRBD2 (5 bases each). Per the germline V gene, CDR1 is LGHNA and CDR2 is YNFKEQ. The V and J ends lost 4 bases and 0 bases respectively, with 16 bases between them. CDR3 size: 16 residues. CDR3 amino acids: CASSPESGTRSYEQYF. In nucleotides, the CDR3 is TGTGCCAGCAGCCCCGAGTCCGGGACCCGCTCCTACGAGCAGTACTTC.

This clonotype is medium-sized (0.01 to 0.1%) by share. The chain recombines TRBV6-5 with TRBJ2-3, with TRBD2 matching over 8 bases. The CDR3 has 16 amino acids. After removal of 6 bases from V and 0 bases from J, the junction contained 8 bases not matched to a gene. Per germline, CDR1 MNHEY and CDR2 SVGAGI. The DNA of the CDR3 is TGTGCCAGCAGGCTCCGGGGGGGGACGAGCACAGATACGCAGTATTTT. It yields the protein CASRLRGGTSTDTQYF.